This T cell receptor (beta chain) was sequenced for a study of blood T cell repertoires in COVID-19 (dated by TCRdb to about 2020). Turning to the overall study: Collaborator samples came from the United States, Italy and Spain and covered acute and convalescent phases of COVID-19. The prospective study material was composed of cDNA or gDNA derived from T cells, B-cell-depleted T cells, or PBMCs. Subjects who had been exposed to COVID-19, were actively infected with it, or had recovered from it provided the deeply sampled blood TCRbeta repertoires that made up the dataset. The repertoires were released in a freely available public database intended as a resource for research on the immune response to SARS-CoV-2. Samples came from the ongoing ImmuneRACE study (first 160 participants) plus 1,254 subjects from 6 global collaborators. A de-identified subject ID, COVID-19 status, age in years and sex were almost always included in the sample metadata. Where available, HLA class I and class II types were taken from metadata supplied by the sample provider and were not determined by assay-based typing.

As concerns this clone: What antigen it recognizes has not been identified. No base quality values were provided; no much bigger clone lies one nucleotide off.

Broader findings and caveats from the paper: The amount of clinical and demographic metadata varied by source and participant and was provided uncurated.

The immunoSEQ Assay, a bias-controlled multiplex PCR, was used to amplify TCRbeta CDR3 regions from genomic DNA. Per the original workflow: Nucleated cell counts per sample were estimated from amplification of reference gene primers within the assay. To quantify the absolute abundance of each unique TCRbeta CDR3 rearrangement, sequence reads were collapsed and filtered. For each sample, productive Simpson clonality was calculated as the square root of Simpson's diversity index over productive rearrangements. As stored in TCRdb, this immuneACCESS dataset retains in-frame rearrangements with V and J assigned. A fraction of the clones does not appear; measured against another copy, unresolved V genes explain less than half of the discrepancy, and the remainder lacks a known reason. V and J calls plus clone size are reproduced from that table; the DNA served to infer D and trimming. In all, the sample holds 200,000 to 300,000 clones, and 87% of those were seen once. The ten most abundant clones make up 2% to 3% of the sample.

Deletion took 11 bases off V and 7 bases off J, with a span of 21 bases between the germline ends. Looking up the germline V gene yields CDR1 SNHLY and CDR2 FYNNEI. The CDR3 numbers 14 residues from cysteine through phenylalanine. This entry keeps only the CDR3 DNA: 42 bases, framed from base 1. In the prospective study, participants were roughly 18 to 95 years old, resided in fewer than 25 geographic areas of the United States, and were enrolled through a virtual design. In the prospective study, participants were assigned to cohorts based on the clinical history participants reported in a screening survey and a study questionnaire. Each participant in the prospective study had whole blood, serum and a nasopharyngeal or oropharyngeal swab collected by mobile phlebotomists. Participants in the prospective study had the option to provide additional blood draws and questionnaires over a 2-month period. Before DNA extraction, prospective study blood samples were shipped either frozen or at room temperature.

The chain joins TRBV2 to TRBJ2-1; the D gene is possibly TRBD2, with 5 bases matching. The specimen was PBMCs or T cells enriched from blood (not recorded which). This receptor was taken from a woman aged 30 to 39 with acute COVID-19. The CDR3 region has the sequence CASGGAPTFNEQFF. The DNA sequence is as follows: TGTGCCTCCGGAGGAGCGCCTACTTTTAATGAGCAGTTCTTC.